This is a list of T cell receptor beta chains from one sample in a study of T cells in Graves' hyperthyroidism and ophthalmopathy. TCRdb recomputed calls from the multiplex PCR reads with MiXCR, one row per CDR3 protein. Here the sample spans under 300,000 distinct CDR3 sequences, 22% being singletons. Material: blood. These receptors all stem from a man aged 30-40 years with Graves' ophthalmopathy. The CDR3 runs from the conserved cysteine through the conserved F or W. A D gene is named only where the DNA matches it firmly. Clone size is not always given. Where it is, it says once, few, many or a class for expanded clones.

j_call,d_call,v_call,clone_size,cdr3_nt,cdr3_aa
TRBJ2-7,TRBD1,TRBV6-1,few,TGTGCCAGCAGTGAAACAGGGGGCTTCTCCTACGAGCAGTACTTC,CASSETGGFSYEQYF
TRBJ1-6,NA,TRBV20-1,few,TGCAGTGCTAGAGCCGAAGCAGGGGTTTATAATTCACCCCTCCACTTT,CSARAEAGVYNSPLHF
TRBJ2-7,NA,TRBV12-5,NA,TGTGCTAGTGGCCTCGGGAACGAGCAGTACTTC,CASGLGNEQYF
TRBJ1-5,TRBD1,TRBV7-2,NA,TGTGCCAGCAGGACAGGGTATCAGCCCCAGCATTTT,CASRTGYQPQHF
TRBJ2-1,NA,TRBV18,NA,TGTGCCAGCTCTCGAACCGGAGCGGGGCAGTTCTTC,CASSRTGAGQFF
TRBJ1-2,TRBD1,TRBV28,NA,TGTGCCAGCAGAGGAGACAGGGTGAGAGGCTGCGCCTTC,CASRGDRVRGCAF
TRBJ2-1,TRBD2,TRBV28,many,TGTGCCAGCAGTTTAGAGGGAGCGGGGAACAATGAGCAGTTCTTC,CASSLEGAGNNEQFF
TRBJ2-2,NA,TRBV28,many,TGTGCCAGCAGTTTATGGGGTACCACGAACACCGGGGAGCTGTTTTTT,CASSLWGTTNTGELFF
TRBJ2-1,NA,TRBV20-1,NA,TGCAGTGCTAGAGAACGACGGATCTCCTACAATGAGCAGTTCTTC,CSARERRISYNEQFF
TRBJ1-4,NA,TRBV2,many,TGTGCCAGCAGTGAAAGGGAGGGCTTCGGCAGTAATGAAAAACTGTTTTTT,CASSEREGFGSNEKLFF
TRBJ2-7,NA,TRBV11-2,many,TGTGCCAGCAGCTTAGACAGGACACCTATTTACGAGCAGTACTTC,CASSLDRTPIYEQYF
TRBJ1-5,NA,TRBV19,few,TGTGCCAGTATCGAGGTAGGGACTACAAGCAATCAGCCCCAGCATTTT,CASIEVGTTSNQPQHF
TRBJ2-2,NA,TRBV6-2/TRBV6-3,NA,TGTGCCAGCAGTAACACTAAACAGGGGGGGTCGAAGGCCGGGGAGCTGTTTTTT,CASSNTKQGGSKAGELFF
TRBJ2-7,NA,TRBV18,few,TGTGCCAGCTCACCTTCGGGAGTCGTGAACGAGCAGTACTTC,CASSPSGVVNEQYF
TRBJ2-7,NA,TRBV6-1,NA,TGTGCCAGCAGTTCGCCGGGACAAGGCCTAAACTACGAGCAGTACTTC,CASSSPGQGLNYEQYF
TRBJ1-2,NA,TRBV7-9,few,TGTGCCAGCAGCTTAGTCGGCCAACGGGGCTACACCTTC,CASSLVGQRGYTF
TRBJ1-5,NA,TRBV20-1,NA,TGCAGTGCTAGAGGCCACGGACTAAGCAATCAGCCCCAGCATTTT,CSARGHGLSNQPQHF
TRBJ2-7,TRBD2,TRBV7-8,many,TGTGCCAGCAGCCAACGACGGGGGGACGTAGCGGGAGGCTCTCGGGAGCAGTACTTC,CASSQRRGDVAGGSREQYF
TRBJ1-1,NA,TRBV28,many,TGTGCCAGCAGTCGGGCCGCGAACACTGAAGCTTTCTTT,CASSRAANTEAFF
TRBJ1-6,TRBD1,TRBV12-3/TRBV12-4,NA,TGTGCCAGCAGCCAAAACACAGGGGGCTATAATTCACCCCTCCACTTT,CASSQNTGGYNSPLHF
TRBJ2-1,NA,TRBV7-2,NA,TGTGCCAGCAGCTTAGGGTCCGATAATGAGCAGTTCTTC,CASSLGSDNEQFF
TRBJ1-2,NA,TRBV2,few,TGTGCCAGCACCCGACAGGTTTTAGTTACTAACTATGGCTACACCTTC,CASTRQVLVTNYGYTF
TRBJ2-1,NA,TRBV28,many,TGTGCCAGCAGTTTCCCTGGACTACCCGAGCAGTTCTTC,CASSFPGLPEQFF
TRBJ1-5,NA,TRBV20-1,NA,TGCAGTGCTAGAGACCAGCTTTATCAGCCCCAGCATTTT,CSARDQLYQPQHF
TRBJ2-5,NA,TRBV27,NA,TGTGCCAGCAGTGGAAGTTGGAGCCAAGAGACCCAGTACTTC,CASSGSWSQETQYF
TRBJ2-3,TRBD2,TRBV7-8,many,TGTGCCAGCAGCTTATTTAGCGGGAGTGGCACAGATACGCAGTATTTT,CASSLFSGSGTDTQYF
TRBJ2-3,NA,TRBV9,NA,TGTGCCAGCAGCGCCTCGGGGGATACGCAGTATTTT,CASSASGDTQYF
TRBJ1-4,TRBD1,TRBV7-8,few,TGTGCCAGCAGCTTGGCTCGGGACAGTAATGAAAAACTGTTTTTT,CASSLARDSNEKLFF
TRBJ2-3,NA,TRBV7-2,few,TGTGCCAGCAGCCGAGAAACTGGGTGGGGGACCACAGATACGCAGTATTTT,CASSRETGWGTTDTQYF
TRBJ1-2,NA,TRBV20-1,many,TGCAGTGTCCCCGGGTCCTCAGCTAACTATGGCTACACCTTC,CSVPGSSANYGYTF
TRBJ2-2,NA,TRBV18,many,TGTGCCAGCTCATCCGACCTCACCGGGGAGCTGTTTTTT,CASSSDLTGELFF
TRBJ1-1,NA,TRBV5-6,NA,TGTGCCAGCAGCTTCAAGGGGATGGACACTGAAGCTTTCTTT,CASSFKGMDTEAFF
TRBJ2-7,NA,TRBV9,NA,TGTGCCAGCAGCCCAATAGCTTTGGGCGAGCAGTACTTC,CASSPIALGEQYF
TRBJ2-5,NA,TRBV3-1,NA,TGTGCCAGCAGCCAAGAACTAGCTAAGTTAGAGACCCAGTACTTC,CASSQELAKLETQYF
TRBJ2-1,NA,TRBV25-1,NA,TGTGCCAGCAGTGGTGGGTATGGGCCCTACAATGAGCAGTTCTTC,CASSGGYGPYNEQFF
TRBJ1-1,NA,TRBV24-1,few,TGTGCCACCAGTGGCGTCGGTGGAGACACTGAAGCTTTCTTT,CATSGVGGDTEAFF
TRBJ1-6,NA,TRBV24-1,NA,TGTGCCACCATACCTGCGAGGAGACTCTATAATTCACCCCTCCACTTT,CATIPARRLYNSPLHF
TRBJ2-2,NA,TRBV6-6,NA,TGTGCCAGCAGTTACTCGATGCCCGGGGAGCTGTTTTTT,CASSYSMPGELFF
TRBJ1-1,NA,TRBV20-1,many,TGCAGTGCTAGTGGGGCAGTGAACACTGAAGCTTTCTTT,CSASGAVNTEAFF
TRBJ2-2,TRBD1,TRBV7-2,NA,TGTGCCAGCAGGGGACAGGGGGCGCCCGGGGAGCTGTTTTTT,CASRGQGAPGELFF
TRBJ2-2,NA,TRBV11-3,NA,TGTGCCAGCAGCTTAGTGCTCACAGGGAGTCCAAGAAGCACCGGGGAGCTGTTTTTT,CASSLVLTGSPRSTGELFF